This T cell receptor (beta chain) was documented in a study of T-cell memory formation after mild COVID-19 (dated by TCRdb to the early 2020s). Regarding the research as a whole: TCR sequence clusters from the two donors were largely donor specific. In a couple of donors, T-cell clones that expanded and contracted after mild COVID-19 were followed by sequencing TCRalpha and TCRbeta repertoires longitudinally. Two young, previously healthy adult volunteers, one female and one male, were included in the cohort.

This clonotype was detected only a few times. The antigen this receptor binds is unknown. Per-base qualities were not stored, and no clone one base away is much larger. Ficoll-Paque density gradient centrifugation was used to isolate PBMCs. Points the paper makes about the study in general: The second-wave clones that peaked on day 37 were not confirmed to be SARS-CoV-2 specific. Only a couple of mild cases were covered by the study, and larger cohorts that include severe cases with pre-infection samples were considered necessary. Clones contracting from day 15 to 85 had balanced CD4/CD8 phenotypes, while a second wave expanding from day 15 to 37 was biased towards CD4+. Contracting CD4+ clones were located mainly in the CM and EM memory subsets, whereas CD8+ clones were found to be enriched in EMRA. Some responding clones were detected in pre-infection memory, which suggested that pre-existing cross-reactive memory T cells had joined the SARS-CoV-2 response.

The instrument was an Illumina NovaSeq 6000. cDNA libraries for TCRalpha and TCRbeta were prepared by 5'RACE using constant-segment primers, with sample barcodes and unique molecular identifiers added. Trizol reagent was used to extract RNA from every sample. Amplification of the libraries took two PCR steps, and the second step added a second sample barcode plus Illumina TruSeq adapters. Sequencing of libraries was performed on an Illumina NovaSeq with 2 x 150 bp paired-end reads. As for how the authors treated the data: Demultiplexing of reads and collapsing into UMI-guided consensus sequences were performed with migec v1.2.7. Using mixcr v2.1.11, UMI consensuses were aligned to TRA and TRB V and J templates and then assembled into clonotypes. Clonotypes were classified as expanded or contracted when called significant by both edgeR and NoisET, with noise models trained on biological replicates. For edgeR calls, the cutoffs were a false discovery rate-adjusted p below 0.01 and a log2 fold-change threshold of 1. PCA with hierarchical clustering of max-normalized trajectories of the 1000 most abundant clonotypes was used as exploratory dynamics analysis. The CD4 or CD8 phenotype of responding clones was assigned using the separately sequenced CD4+ and CD8+ repertoires. TCRdb reprocessing: public reads trimmed at Q25 with fastp, clones called with MiXCR, in-frame beta chains kept. Each CDR3 protein appears once, grouped with its most common genes and DNA. Clone size and V and J calls follow TCRdb, not the original study. The sample data list 300,000 to 350,000 distinct CDR3 sequences, and 14% of these were observed just once. 21% of the sample is in the top ten clones.

Sample: PBMCs or a T cell subset sorted from them (not recorded which). The sequence was obtained from a man aged 18 to 30 who had mild COVID-19 (a few samples of this study predate the infection). The sample titles of this study are shuffled in the database, so cell type and time point are left out; the donor was told from shared clones.

The DNA sequence is given as TGTGCCAGCAGCCTTTCAGGACTGGGCACAGATACGCAGTATTTT. Translated, this gives CASSLSGLGTDTQYF. The rearranged chain carries TRBV12-3 or TRBV12-4 and TRBJ2-3, and perhaps TRBD2 as D gene, on 5 matching bases. From the cysteine through the phenylalanine, the CDR3 covers 15 amino acids. The retained sequence is limited to the CDR3, 45 bases, with the frame set at the first base. V and J lose 6 bases and 1 base, and a span of 14 bases separates them.